The 26 T cell receptor beta chains given below trace back to one sample, sequenced in a study of T cell responses to AZD1222 COVID-19 vaccine (dated by TCRdb to about 2021). What the time point label conveys for this sample: about 28 days (+/-7) after the second vaccine dose. Library preparation used the immunoSEQ multiplex PCR assay. The table was pulled from immuneACCESS by TCRdb, which kept in-frame rearrangements only. Such tables lose some clones; where checked, under half of the loss comes from unresolved V genes, and the rest has no known cause. The sample contains over 130,000 clones, about nine tenths of them found a single time. Clones ranked in the top ten supply 1.5% to 2% of the sample. The starting material was peripheral blood, obtained 28 days after the second AZD1222 dose. All receptors derive from an adult who received the AZD1222 COVID-19 vaccine.

The chain links TRBV28 to TRBJ2-2, with no clear D. The CDR3 is made up of 14 amino acids. V was pared by 5 bases and J by 5 bases, with 12 bases between. The germline gives CDR1 MDHEN, CDR2 SYDVKM. CDR3: CASSRPGRTGELFF. In DNA form, the CDR3 reads TGTGCCAGCAGTCGACCGGGTAGAACCGGGGAGCTGTTTTTT.

V is TRBV9 and J is TRBJ2-3; D not certain. The germline V gene encodes CDR1 SGDLS and CDR2 YYNGEE. The CDR3 extends over 13 amino acids. V lost 4 bases and J 4 bases, leaving 10 bases between the germline ends. This chain's CDR3 is CASSPLSADTQYF. The CDR3 DNA sequence: TGTGCCAGCAGCCCCCTTTCTGCAGATACGCAGTATTTT.

This chain links TRBV7-9 with TRBJ2-5; the D is unclear. V was shortened by 5 bases and J by 7 bases, with 8 bases between the two germline ends. This CDR3 spans 11 amino acids. CDR1 is SEHNR and CDR2 is FQNEAQ in the germline V gene (reference sequence). CDR3 loop: CASSPERTQYF. CDR3 in DNA: TGTGCCAGCAGCCCTGAGAGGACCCAGTACTTC.

This chain links TRBV6-5 with TRBJ1-5, with D possibly TRBD1 on 5 matching bases. Germline V lookup: CDR1 MNHEY, CDR2 SVGAGI. The CDR3 sequence is 14 residues long. V was pared by 5 bases and J by 7 bases, with 15 bases between. Here the CDR3 reads CASSRRDVGQPQHF. The CDR3 region has the DNA TGTGCCAGCAGTCGAAGGGACGTTGGGCAGCCCCAGCATTTT.

The rearrangement joins TRBV7-8 to TRBJ2-5, with a tentative D call TRBD2 (6 bases). The V gene lost 4 bases and the J gene lost 4 bases, with 22 bases spanning the gap. The germline gives CDR1 SGHVS, CDR2 FQNEAQ. This CDR3 spans 17 amino acids. The CDR3 bases are TGTGCCAGCAGCTCCATGGGTGGGGGGATAGCCGGAGAGACCCAGTACTTC. Its protein product is CASSSMGGGIAGETQYF.

The chain joins TRBV5-6 to TRBJ1-5; TRBD1 matches at 12 bases. This CDR3 has 19 residues. CDR1 is SGHDT, CDR2 YYEEEE, per germline. The V gene end was trimmed by 1 base and the J gene end by 6 bases; junction bases not matched to a gene: 14. The CDR3 loop is CASSLSFAPGTGGSQPQHF. CDR3 DNA sequence: TGTGCCAGCAGCTTGTCTTTCGCCCCGGGGACAGGGGGCTCTCAGCCCCAGCATTTT.

The J gene is TRBJ1-1, the V gene TRBV30; D uncertain. With 0 bases removed from V and 1 base from J, the gap between germline ends came to 9 bases. CDR3 length equals 14 residues. Germline CDR1 reads GTSNPN; CDR2 reads SVGIG (reference sequence). CDR3 region: CAWSVGRANTEAFF. CDR3 nucleotide sequence: TGTGCCTGGAGTGTGGGAAGGGCGAACACTGAAGCTTTCTTT.

The chain has TRBV7-9 and TRBJ2-7; 7 bases are shared with TRBD2. The CDR3 is made up of 14 amino acids. Germline CDR1 reads SEHNR; CDR2 reads FQNEAQ (reference sequence). Trimming cost V 5 bases and J 0 bases; bases outside gene matches: 4. CDR3 amino acids: CASSARDYSYEQYF. Written as DNA, the CDR3 is TGTGCCAGCAGCGCCCGGGACTACTCCTACGAGCAGTACTTC.

The rearrangement links TRBV28 to TRBJ1-2, with a possible D match to TRBD1 (5 bases). CDR1 and CDR2 from the germline V gene are MDHEN and SYDVKM. V dropped 8 bases and J dropped 7 bases, with 14 bases sitting between them. CDR3 size: 12 residues. CDR3: CASEGWRGGYTF. In DNA, the CDR3 is TGTGCCAGCGAGGGATGGAGGGGTGGCTACACCTTC.

V and J are TRBV12-3 or TRBV12-4 and TRBJ1-3; D is ambiguous. V lost 2 bases, J lost 7 bases, and 6 bases lay in between. CDR3 length: 12 residues. The CDR3 nucleotides read TGTGCCAGCAGTTTATGGACCAACACCATATATTTT. It specifies CASSLWTNTIYF.

This chain uses TRBV10-3 with TRBJ1-1; D remains ambiguous. CDR1 is ENHRY and CDR2 is SYGVKD in the germline V gene. This CDR3 has 13 amino acids. Trimming pared 8 bases from V and 0 bases from J, leaving 10 bases between. The CDR3 reads CAIGKVMNTEAFF. As DNA, the CDR3 is TGTGCCATCGGTAAGGTCATGAACACTGAAGCTTTCTTT.

A single count supports this clone. V is TRBV5-1 and J is TRBJ2-5; a possible D gene is TRBD1 (5 bases). Germline V gene sequence: CDR1 SGHRS, CDR2 YFSETQ. The length of the CDR3 is 15 residues. V was cut by 4 bases and J by 3 bases, with 16 bases left in between. CDR3 in DNA: TGCGCCAGCAGCCCCCCGCTAGGGGTAGAAGAGACCCAGTACTTC. Its protein product is CASSPPLGVEETQYF. The whole variable domain, remainder taken from reference TRBV5-1 and TRBJ2-5, is KAGVTQTPRYLIKTRGQQVTLSCSPISGHRSVSWYQQTPGQGLQFLFEYFSETQRNKGNFPGRFSGRQFSNSRSEMNVSTLELGDSALYLCASSPPLGVEETQYFGPGTRLLVL.

V usage is TRBV3-1 (or the pseudogene TRBV3-2) and J usage is TRBJ1-1; D unresolved. Germline loops: CDR1 LGHDT, CDR2 YNNKEL (reference sequence). Trimming stripped 1 base from V and 6 bases from J, with 9 bases between. This CDR3 spans 13 amino acids. The CDR3 reads CASSQAGRPEAFF. In nucleotides, the CDR3 is TGTGCCAGCAGCCAAGCAGGAAGGCCTGAAGCTTTCTTT.

This chain links TRBV28 with TRBJ1-1, with D uncertain. The CDR3 runs 12 residues. Germline values: CDR1 MDHEN, CDR2 SYDVKM. Trimming removed 1 base at V and 6 bases at J, with 6 bases between. For the CDR3, the DNA is TGTGCCAGCAGTTTATTGCAGTCTGAAGCTTTCTTT. It translates to CASSLLQSEAFF.

The V gene is TRBV7-3, the J gene TRBJ2-2; 7 bases align to TRBD2. This CDR3 has 17 residues. Germline V gene lookup returns CDR1 SGHTA and CDR2 FQGTGA. The V and J ends lost 0 bases and 1 base, in that order; junction bases with no gene match: 5. The CDR3 loop is CASSLTAGVQNTGELFF. CDR3 nucleotides: TGTGCCAGCAGCTTAACGGCGGGGGTCCAGAACACCGGGGAGCTGTTTTTT.

The sample holds one count of this clone. This sequence joins TRBV7-8 and TRBJ1-1; D remains ambiguous. This CDR3 spans 13 amino acids. Germline CDR1 SGHVS, CDR2 FQNEAQ. Trimming removed 5 bases from V and 3 bases from J, with 10 bases in between. CDR3 in amino acids: CASSPPWDTEAFF. CDR3 sequence (DNA): TGTGCCAGCAGCCCTCCATGGGACACTGAAGCTTTCTTT.

The V call is TRBV12-3 or TRBV12-4, the J call TRBJ1-1; D is ambiguous. The CDR3 spans 13 residues. Trimming pared 3 bases from V and 7 bases from J, leaving 12 bases between. This CDR3 reads CASSFSSSLEAFF. The CDR3 DNA reads TGTGCCAGCAGTTTCTCGAGCAGCCTTGAAGCTTTCTTT.

The rearrangement links TRBV24-1 to TRBJ2-7, with D hard to call. Trimming shortened V by 4 bases and J by 0 bases, and 24 bases separated the two germline ends. Germline CDR1 is KGHDR and CDR2 is SFDVKD. The CDR3 has 19 residues. CDR3 amino acids: CATSDTPRMGLPSSYEQYF. As DNA, the CDR3 is TGTGCCACCAGTGACACTCCCCGGATGGGTCTTCCAAGCTCCTACGAGCAGTACTTC.

The chain has TRBV28 and TRBJ2-7; TRBD1 agrees at 9 bases. The germline V gene has CDR1 MDHEN and CDR2 SYDVKM. This CDR3 spans 17 amino acids. Unmatched junction bases numbered 16, after V lost 3 bases and J lost 7 bases. The DNA of the CDR3 is TGTGCCAGCAGTTTTTTCCAGGGACAGGGAAATTCGGGGGAGCAGTACTTC. It yields the protein CASSFFQGQGNSGEQYF.

As DNA, the CDR3 is TGTGCCAGCAGTGAAGCGGTCAGACAGCGCTATGGCTACACCTTC. Translated, it gives CASSEAVRQRYGYTF. The chain is built from TRBV6-1 and TRBJ1-2, with D perhaps TRBD1 (5 bases). Germline-derived CDR1 and CDR2 are MNHNS and SASEGT. CDR3 size: 15 residues. V was shortened by 0 bases and J by 4 bases, with 12 bases between the two germline ends.

The chain employs TRBV29-1 and TRBJ1-1, with D possibly being TRBD1 (6 bases). Deletions cut 4 bases from V and 3 bases from J, with 12 bases between. Germline loops: CDR1 SQVTM, CDR2 ANQGSEA. CDR3 size: 13 residues. The CDR3 region has the DNA TGCAGCGTTGGAAAGGAGGGGGACACTGAAGCTTTCTTT. This translates into CSVGKEGDTEAFF.

This rearrangement joins TRBV7-8 to TRBJ2-1; D might be TRBD1 or TRBD2, each matching 5 bases. Trimming cost V 6 bases and J 0 bases, with 24 bases left between them. Per the germline V gene, CDR1 is SGHVS and CDR2 is FQNEAQ. There are 19 residues in the CDR3. The CDR3 DNA reads TGTGCCAGCAGTCCCGGGACGGGCCCCTTTGGGAGCTCCTACAATGAGCAGTTCTTC. This sequence encodes CASSPGTGPFGSSYNEQFF.

The rearrangement joins TRBV23-1 to TRBJ2-7; 12 nucleotides align to TRBD1. TRBV23-1 is treated as an ORF (open reading frame) with a function not yet certain. Unmatched junction bases numbered 9, after V lost 3 bases and J lost 6 bases. The CDR3 length is 16 residues. In DNA form, the CDR3 reads TGCGCCAGCAGTCACTACCCCGGGACAGGGGGCTGCGAGCAGTACGTC. Amino acids: CASSHYPGTGGCEQYV.

This clone was seen a single time. The chain employs TRBV2 and TRBJ2-1; D could derive from TRBD1 or TRBD2 (5 bases each). Trimming left V 6 bases short and J 5 bases short, with 20 bases between. The germline V gene has CDR1 SNHLY and CDR2 FYNNEI. This CDR3 is built from 16 residues. In nucleotides, the CDR3 is TGTGCCAGCAGCGCTCCGGGACCCCGGGGAGACAATGAGCAGTTCTTC. Translated, it gives CASSAPGPRGDNEQFF.

This clone was counted once. V and J are TRBV6-5 and TRBJ1-5; a possible D gene is TRBD1 (6 bases). Germline V CDR1 and CDR2: MNHEY, SVGAGI. V was trimmed by 4 bases and J by 8 bases, leaving 21 bases between them. The CDR3 loop spans 16 amino acids. CDR3 DNA sequence: TGTGCCAGCAGTTCATCGGGACAAGGGACAATTAAGCCCCAGCATTTT. This sequence encodes CASSSSGQGTIKPQHF.

The V call is TRBV7-8, the J call TRBJ1-1; D is unclear. The CDR3 extends over 16 amino acids. Trimming shortened V by 0 bases and J by 7 bases, and 18 bases separated the two germline ends. The germline V gene has CDR1 SGHVS and CDR2 FQNEAQ. CDR3 residues: CASSLAVGNPGDEAFF. In DNA form, the CDR3 reads TGTGCCAGCAGCTTAGCGGTGGGGAACCCTGGAGATGAAGCTTTCTTT.